This note documents a single T cell receptor (beta chain) sequence. TCRdb's copy holds only in-frame clones and misses some; the assay was immunoSEQ multiplex PCR. The sample lists about 180,000 clones; approximately 80% were seen once. The data derive from a study of cytotoxic CD8 clonotypes in ibrutinib-treated CLL. Germline CDR1 and CDR2: MNHEY and SVGAGI. The V end was cut by 6 bases, the J end by 4 bases, with 12 bases between. This CDR3 contains 14 residues. V is TRBV6-5 and J is TRBJ1-4, with D maybe TRBD1 (5 bases). Here the sequenced sample was PBMCs, taken after 24 months of ibrutinib treatment. The sequence was collected from a human donor with chronic lymphocytic leukemia. The CDR3 is CASRMDISNEKLFF. DNA for the CDR3: TGTGCCAGCAGGATGGACATAAGTAATGAAAAACTGTTTTTT.